These 2 T cell receptor beta chains were all obtained from the same sample, sequenced in a study of brain T cells in children with intractable seizures. The time point here: blood from clinic visit 5 months post-surgery; TSC patient then seizure free. Assay used: immunoSEQ multiplex PCR; TCRdb lists only in-frame clones, some missing. The sample carries 340,000 or so clones, nearly 95% recorded once. The source was peripheral blood, collected roughly 5 months after surgery. These receptors all stem from a boy younger than two with tuberous sclerosis and intractable seizures.

This clone has just one count. The chain carries TRBV13 and TRBJ1-2; TRBD1 matches 8 bases. CDR3 length: 19 amino acids. CDR1 is PRHDT and CDR2 is FYEKMQ in the germline V gene (reference sequence). The V gene end was trimmed by 5 bases and the J gene end by 0 bases; junction bases not matched to a gene: 17. The CDR3 DNA is TGTGCCAGCAGCATAGAGTGGACAGGGTTAGACGGGACTAACTATGGCTACACCTTC. The encoded protein is CASSIEWTGLDGTNYGYTF.

The chain joins TRBV5-5 to TRBJ2-7, with 8 bases aligning to TRBD2. The CDR3 spans 14 residues. The V gene end was trimmed by 6 bases and the J gene end by 5 bases; junction bases not matched to a gene: 10. The germline V gene encodes CDR1 SGHKS and CDR2 YYEKEE (reference sequence). The CDR3 DNA follows: TGTGCCAGCACCCCCGCCGGGAGGGCCCACGAGCAGTACTTC. As protein: CASTPAGRAHEQYF.